This is a list of T cell receptor beta chains from one sample in a study of cytomegalovirus exposure and HLA in healthy donors. Assay: immunoSEQ multiplex PCR; the TCRdb copy retains only in-frame clones and omits some. The sample lists 100,000 to 150,000 clones, about 84% occurring once. The sample taken for sequencing was PBMCs. All receptors come from a man aged 35-49 years in good health and CMV-seronegative. CDR3s include the opening cysteine and the closing phenylalanine or tryptophan. A D gene is named only where the DNA matches it firmly. Rows give clone size only sometimes, using once, few, many, or a class for an expanded clone.

v_gene	j_gene	abundance	d_gene	CDR3nt	CDR3aa
TRBV19	TRBJ2-3	few	-	TGTGCCAGTAGTGACAGCCCGATCTTTACGGATACGCAGTATTTT	CASSDSPIFTDTQYF
TRBV2	TRBJ1-3	-	TRBD1	TGTGCCAGCAGTGGGACAGGGTTTGTTTCGGCCATATATTTT	CASSGTGFVSAIYF
TRBV7-9	TRBJ1-5	-	-	TGTGCCAGCAGCTATACAGGGAATCAGCCCCAGCATTTT	CASSYTGNQPQHF
TRBV5-4	TRBJ1-4	-	-	TGTGCCAGCAGCGCCGGACAGAGCGATCGAGGCGAAAAACTGTTTTTT	CASSAGQSDRGEKLFF
TRBV5-1	TRBJ2-1	-	-	TGCGCCAGCAGCCCCTCCGGGGTTTATGAGCAGTTCTTC	CASSPSGVYEQFF
TRBV29-1	TRBJ1-2	few	-	TGCAGCGACACCCTTAACTATGGCTACACCTTC	CSDTLNYGYTF
TRBV2	TRBJ2-2	-	-	TGTGCCAGCAGTAGCGGTCGGCGGGGCACCGGGGAGCTGTTTTTT	CASSSGRRGTGELFF
TRBV29-1	TRBJ2-3	-	TRBD2	TGCAGCATCATACTAGCGTTGGGAACAGATACGCAGTATTTT	CSIILALGTDTQYF
TRBV9	TRBJ2-2	-	-	TGTGCCAGCCGGCGGCGGACGAACACCGGGGAGCTGTCTTTT	CASRRRTNTGELSF
TRBV6-1	TRBJ2-7	-	-	TGTGCCAGCCGGGGGTACCCAAACTACGAGCAGTACTTC	CASRGYPNYEQYF